These T cell receptor beta chains were read from a single sample in a study of T-cell reconstitution after alpha-beta-depleted transplantation in children. From the PCR reads, TCRdb called clonotypes with MiXCR, one entry per CDR3 protein. The sample yields about 260,000 distinct CDR3 sequences, 6.5% to 10% seen once. Sequencing was performed on PBMCs, mostly from graft donor cells, taken 180 days after TCRalphabeta/CD19-depleted stem cell transplant. These TCRs come from a male patient younger than 18 who had a stem cell transplant for acute lymphoblastic leukemia, so the T cells may come from the graft donor. Each CDR3 is given with its conserved first and last residue. The order of the fields is V gene, D gene, J gene, clone size, CDR3 DNA, CDR3 protein. A D gene is named only where the DNA matches it firmly. Size values are once, few and many counts, or a class for expanded clones, and some rows have none.

TRBV3-1	TRBD1	TRBJ1-2	-	TGTGCCAGCTGCCCCCTAAGGGGACAGGGAAGGATCTATGGCTACACCTTC	CASCPLRGQGRIYGYTF
TRBV7-6	-	TRBJ1-3	many	TGTGCCAGCAGCTCCGACCTATCCTCTGGAAACACCATATATTTT	CASSSDLSSGNTIYF
TRBV10-3	-	TRBJ2-7	many	TGTGCCATCAGTGAGTCGTGGATTCTCGGGGACTACGAGCAGTACTTC	CAISESWILGDYEQYF
TRBV20-1	TRBD1	TRBJ2-6	many	TGCAGTGCTAGCATGCAGGGGGTTTACTCTGGGGCCAACGTCCTGACTTTC	CSASMQGVYSGANVLTF
TRBV6-5	-	TRBJ1-2	many	TGTGCCAGCAGCCCTGGGACCCAGCTCTACACCTTC	CASSPGTQLYTF
TRBV5-8	-	TRBJ2-1	many	TGTGCCAGCAGCTTGGGCGGGGAAATCGACAATGAGCAGTTCTTC	CASSLGGEIDNEQFF
TRBV28	-	TRBJ2-7	many	TGTGCCAGCAGCCCCTACTGGGGGAGCTCCTACGAGCAGTACTTC	CASSPYWGSSYEQYF
TRBV6-1	TRBD1	TRBJ1-6	many	TGTGCCAGCTACGGGACAGCCTTTTATAATTCACCCCTCCACTTT	CASYGTAFYNSPLHF
TRBV18	TRBD1	TRBJ1-6	many	TGTGCCAGCTCACCACGACAGGGGGCAGATTCACCCCTCCACTTT	CASSPRQGADSPLHF
TRBV5-6	-	TRBJ2-7	-	TGTGCCATCAGCCCCGGGATCCTCGGGCCCTACGAGCAGTACTTC	CAISPGILGPYEQYF
TRBV16	-	TRBJ1-1	many	TGTGCCAGCAGCCAGCAGGGCCTGGGCACTGAAGCTTTCTTT	CASSQQGLGTEAFF
TRBV9	TRBD2	TRBJ2-5	many	TGTGCCAGCAGCCCTCAGACTAGCTGGGAGACCCAGTACTTC	CASSPQTSWETQYF
TRBV5-6	-	TRBJ1-5	many	TGTGCCAGCAGCTTGCGGGACGGAAATCAGCCCCAGCATTTT	CASSLRDGNQPQHF
TRBV6-1	-	TRBJ2-5	many	TGTGCCAGCAGTGAGAACAGGCCCCAGTACTTC	CASSENRPQYF
TRBV7-9	-	TRBJ1-4	many	TGTGCCAGCATGGGGGAGAGGCGGGGGCCAACTAATGAAAAACTGTTTTTT	CASMGERRGPTNEKLFF
TRBV28	-	TRBJ2-7	many	TGTGCCAGCAGACCAGGGGGGGTGGCTCTCGAGCAGTACTTC	CASRPGGVALEQYF
TRBV9	-	TRBJ2-2	many	TGTGCCAGCAGCGTAGCGCTCGGGGAGCTGTTTTTT	CASSVALGELFF
TRBV25-1	-	TRBJ2-7	many	TGTGCCAGCAGCCTTTCGGGACGCCCTTTCTACGAGCAGTACTTC	CASSLSGRPFYEQYF
TRBV3-1	-	TRBJ2-5	-	TGTGCCAGCAGCCGTACTACCCTGGCAGGGAAAGAGACCCAGTACTTC	CASSRTTLAGKETQYF
TRBV7-8	TRBD1	TRBJ2-4	many	TGTGCCAGCAGTTTGGTATTGGGACAGCCAAAAGGGGACATTCAGTACTTC	CASSLVLGQPKGDIQYF
TRBV12-3/TRBV12-4	-	TRBJ1-1	many	TGTGCCAGCAGTTCCCTCGTGGCCACTGAAGCTTTCTTT	CASSSLVATEAFF
TRBV5-1	TRBD2	TRBJ2-5	many	TGCGCCAGCACCGGACTAGCGCAGACCCAGTACTTC	CASTGLAQTQYF